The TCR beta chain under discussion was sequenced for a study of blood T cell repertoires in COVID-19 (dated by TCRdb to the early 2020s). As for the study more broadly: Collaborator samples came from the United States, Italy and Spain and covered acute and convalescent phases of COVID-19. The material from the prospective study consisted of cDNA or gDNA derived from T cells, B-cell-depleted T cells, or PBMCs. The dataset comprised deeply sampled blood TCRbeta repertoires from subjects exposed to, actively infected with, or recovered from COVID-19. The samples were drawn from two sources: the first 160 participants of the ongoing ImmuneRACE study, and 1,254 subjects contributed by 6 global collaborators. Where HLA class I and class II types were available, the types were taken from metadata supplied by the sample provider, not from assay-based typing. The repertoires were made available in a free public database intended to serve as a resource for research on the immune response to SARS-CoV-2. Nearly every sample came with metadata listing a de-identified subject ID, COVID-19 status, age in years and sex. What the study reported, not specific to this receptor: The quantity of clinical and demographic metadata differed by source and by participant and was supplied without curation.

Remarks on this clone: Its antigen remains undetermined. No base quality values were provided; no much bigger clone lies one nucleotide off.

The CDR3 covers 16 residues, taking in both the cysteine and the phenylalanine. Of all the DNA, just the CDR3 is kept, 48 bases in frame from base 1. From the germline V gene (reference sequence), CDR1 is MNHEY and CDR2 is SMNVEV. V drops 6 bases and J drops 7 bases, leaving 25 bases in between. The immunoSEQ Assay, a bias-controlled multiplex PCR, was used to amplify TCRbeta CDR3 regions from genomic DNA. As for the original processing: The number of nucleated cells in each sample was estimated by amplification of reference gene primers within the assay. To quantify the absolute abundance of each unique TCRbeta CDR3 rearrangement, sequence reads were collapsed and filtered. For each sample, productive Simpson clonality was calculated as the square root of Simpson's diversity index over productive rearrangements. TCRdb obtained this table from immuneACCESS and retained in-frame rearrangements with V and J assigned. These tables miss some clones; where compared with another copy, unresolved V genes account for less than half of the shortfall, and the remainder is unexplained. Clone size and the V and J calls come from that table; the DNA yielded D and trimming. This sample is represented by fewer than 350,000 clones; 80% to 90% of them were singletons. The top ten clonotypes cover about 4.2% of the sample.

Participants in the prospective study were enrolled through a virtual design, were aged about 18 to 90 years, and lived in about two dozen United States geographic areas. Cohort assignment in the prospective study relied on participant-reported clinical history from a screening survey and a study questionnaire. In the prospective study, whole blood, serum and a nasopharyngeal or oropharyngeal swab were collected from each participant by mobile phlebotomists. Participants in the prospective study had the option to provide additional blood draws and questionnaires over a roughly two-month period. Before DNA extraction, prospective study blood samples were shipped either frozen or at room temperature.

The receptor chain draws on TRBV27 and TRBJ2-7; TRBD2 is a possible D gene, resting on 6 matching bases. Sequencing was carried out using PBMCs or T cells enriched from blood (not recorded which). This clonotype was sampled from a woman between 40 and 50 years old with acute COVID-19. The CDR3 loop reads CASRQSTGTLGKEQYF. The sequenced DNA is TGTGCCAGCAGGCAAAGTACCGGGACTCTTGGGAAGGAGCAGTACTTC.